The next 8 T cell receptor beta chains were all read from a single sample in a study of long-term antiretroviral therapy in people with HIV. Runs used v3.0 of the immunoSEQ assay and were done at survey level. Assay: immunoSEQ multiplex PCR; the TCRdb copy retains only in-frame clones and omits some. This table has about 7,400 clones, approximately 80% appearing once. The sequences come from unsorted PBMCs, collected 0.1 years after starting antiretroviral therapy. All receptors derive from a man between 35 and 55 years old with HIV.

This clone was detected only a few times. The chain couples TRBV4-3 to TRBJ2-1, with 10 bases lining up with TRBD1. V lost 1 base to trimming and J lost 4 bases; unmatched junction nucleotides: 1. The CDR3 has 15 amino acids. Germline V CDR1 and CDR2: LGHNA, YSLEER. CDR3: CASSQGTGGYNEQFF. In DNA form, the CDR3 reads TGCGCCAGCAGCCAAGGGACAGGGGGTTACAATGAGCAGTTCTTC.

This rearrangement joins TRBV5-1 to TRBJ1-6; 9 bases are a match to TRBD1. Germline CDR1 reads SGHRS; CDR2 reads YFSETQ. V lost 4 bases, J lost 6 bases, and 5 bases stayed unmatched. The CDR3 contains 15 residues. CDR3 sequence: CASSRTGDPNSPLHF. In nucleotides, the CDR3 is TGCGCCAGCAGCCGGACAGGGGACCCTAATTCACCCCTCCACTTT.

The CDR3 nucleotides read TGTGCCAGCAGCTTAGGGGGACAGGGCGTCAAAAACATTCAGTACTTC. It yields the protein CASSLGGQGVKNIQYF. The V gene is TRBV7-9, the J gene TRBJ2-4; TRBD1 aligns across 9 bases. The CDR3 contains 16 residues. Trimming took 1 base from V and 3 from J; bases not matched to a gene: 4. Germline V CDR1 and CDR2: SEHNR, FQNEAQ (reference sequence).

The V gene is TRBV9, the J gene TRBJ2-2, with 12 bases fitting TRBD1. From germline, CDR1 is SGDLS and CDR2 YYNGEE. The J segment lost 6 bases and the V segment lost 3 bases, leaving 12 bases of the junction unmatched. CDR3 length: 18 amino acids. The CDR3 sequence is CASSDLMWRDRGPGELFF. CDR3 DNA sequence: TGTGCCAGCAGCGATCTCATGTGGAGGGACAGGGGGCCCGGGGAGCTGTTTTTT.

This clone was picked up a small number of times. The V gene is TRBV7-6, the J gene TRBJ2-7; a possible D gene is TRBD2 (5 bases). The V and J ends lost 3 bases and 6 bases respectively, with 15 bases between them. Germline V gives CDR1 SGHVS, CDR2 FNYEAQ. The CDR3 has 14 amino acids. The DNA of the CDR3 is TGTGCCAGCAGCTTTCGGGGTGAGTCGGCCGAGCAGTACTTC. Residues: CASSFRGESAEQYF. Looking up the rest from reference TRBV7-6 and TRBJ2-7 gives the full variable domain: GAGVSQSPRYKVTKRGQDVALRCDPISGHVSLYWYRQALGQGPEFLTYFNYEAQQDKSGLPNDRFSAERPEGSISTLTIQRTEQRDSAMYRCASSFRGESAEQYFGPGTRLTVT.

The CDR3 is CAWSPPTGSSTEAFF. The DNA of the CDR3 is TGTGCCTGGAGTCCGCCGACAGGGTCTAGCACTGAAGCTTTCTTT. The V gene is TRBV30, the J gene TRBJ1-1; 7 nucleotides line up with TRBD1. CDR3 length: 15 amino acids. The germline gives CDR1 GTSNPN, CDR2 SVGIG (reference sequence). V gave up 2 bases and J gave up 4 bases; unmatched junction bases: 10.

By frequency in the sample, this clone is large. The chain uses TRBV6-1 and TRBJ1-5; D call uncertain. The CDR3 covers 16 residues. Trimming removed 0 bases from V and 1 base from J, with 10 bases in between. CDR1 and CDR2 (germline): MNHNS, SASEGT. The CDR3 DNA reads TGTGCCAGCAGTGAAGCGAATCCGAGGAGCAATCAGCCCCAGCATTTT. It encodes CASSEANPRSNQPQHF.

The chain recombines TRBV10-2 with TRBJ2-1, with 11 bases identical to TRBD2. V was pared by 8 bases and J by 8 bases, with 14 bases of the junction left unmatched. The CDR3 loop spans 16 amino acids. Germline V gene sequence: CDR1 WSHSY, CDR2 SAAADI. CDR3 sequence: CASQATPLTSGDEQFF. The CDR3 DNA reads as TGCGCCAGCCAAGCAACTCCCTTGACTAGCGGGGATGAGCAGTTCTTC.